This TCR beta chain was documented in a study of CD8+CD57+ T cells in acquired aplastic anemia. Study at large: The DNA of sorted CD4+ and CD8+ cells averaged around 3.2 ug. Researchers reported that healthy donors averaged about 10.8 million reads for CD4+ cells. Study-wide points: In common between the patients and the controls were some 28 CD8+ CDR3 sequences. The CD8+ Simpson's diversity of patients and controls was not significantly different.

The template for TCR beta VDJ and CDR3 sequence profiling was genomic DNA. TCRdb used MiXCR to reprocess the reads, holding one entry per CDR3 protein. The table lists about 200,000 distinct CDR3 sequences, roughly 35% of them singletons. Looked up from germline, CDR1 is SGHRS and CDR2 is YFSETQ. This CDR3 is built from 16 residues. V was clipped by 0 bases and J by 0 bases, with 12 bases between them. This clonotype occurred many times. No antigen is known for it. The origin of this receptor is a human donor in good health, serving as a control. This chain uses TRBV5-1 with TRBJ1-2; tentative D call: TRBD1 (6 bases). Specimen: sorted CD4+, CD8+, or CD8+CD57+ T cells (not recorded which) from PBMCs. The CDR3 region is CASSLALGQTNYGYTF. In DNA, the CDR3 is TGCGCCAGCAGCTTGGCCCTTGGACAGACTAACTATGGCTACACCTTC. Supplemented by reference TRBV5-1 and TRBJ1-2, the full variable domain reads KAGVTQTPRYLIKTRGQQVTLSCSPISGHRSVSWYQQTPGQGLQFLFEYFSETQRNKGNFPGRFSGRQFSNSRSEMNVSTLELGDSALYLCASSLALGQTNYGYTFGSGTRLTVV.